The rows below give T cell receptor beta chains drawn from one sample of a study of shared clonotypes between healthy human individuals. The method was immunoSEQ multiplex PCR; TCRdb's version includes in-frame clones alone and lacks a portion of them. The sample lists about 1 million clones, around 76% occurring once. The sequenced sample was memory CD4+ T cells sorted from blood. The receptors shown here come from a man between 18 and 35 years old in good health. Both conserved end residues are part of each CDR3.

len	v_gene	CDR3aa
14	TRBV2	CASSGGGGIDEQFF
11	TRBV20-1	CSAFPGPTAFF
17	TRBV19	CASRTQGRASGANVLTF
13	TRBV2	CASKEGVPGELFF
12	TRBV18	CASSQYQETQYF
14	TRBV10-3	CAISDGGREQPQHF
13	TRBV6-4	CASSDSLRGEQFF
14	TRBV19	CASSIGKGTGELFF
16	TRBV5-8	CASSRAGTEARQPQHF
13	TRBV5-1	CASSLAWGGGNTF
14	TRBV5-1	CASSFPTFPDTQYF
11	TRBV20-1	CSAVREHEQYF
15	TRBV5-1	CASSLFQGGTDTQYF
14	TRBV30	CAWRRSGSNQPQHF
11	TRBV6-5	CASSYAYEQYF
18	TRBV7-9	CASSFSTFEGPPRNEQFF
15	TRBV6-6	CASSYSGTGTYEQYF
15	TRBV7-2	CASRPRGVNTGELFF
14	TRBV6-1	CASSGTGKNQPQHF
14	TRBV7-9	CASSLGISTDTQYF
12	TRBV27	CASSLQGYGYTF
17	TRBV30	CAWSVGAGSSYNSPLHF